Listed below are T cell receptor beta chains from one sample, sequenced in a study of CD8 T cells in ankylosing spondylitis. TCRdb reprocessed the 5' RACE reads with MiXCR, giving one entry per CDR3 protein. Here the sample spans some 840,000 distinct CDR3 sequences, about 10% being singletons. Specimen: blood, either unsorted or a sorted T cell fraction (not recorded which). The receptors originated from a male donor with ankylosing spondylitis. Each CDR3 is given with its conserved first and last residue.

v_gene,j_gene,CDR3aa
TRBV7-9,TRBJ1-3,CASSRPRDSGNTIYF
TRBV20-1,TRBJ1-1,CSAMFGAPEAFF
TRBV7-2,TRBJ2-7,CASSPRGRSYEQYF
TRBV5-1,TRBJ2-1,CASSSALWSSNEQFF
TRBV7-9,TRBJ2-1,CASSTSPGRTYNEQFF
TRBV15,TRBJ1-1,CATSTVGLEAFF
TRBV5-6,TRBJ2-5,CASSLSHIETQYF
TRBV20-1,TRBJ2-5,CYFRQETQYF
TRBV7-2,TRBJ2-7,CASSYDRWGYEQYF
TRBV5-1,TRBJ1-2,CASSTRTGAIYGYTF
TRBV20-1,TRBJ2-7,CSAHPDRYEQYF
TRBV2,TRBJ1-2,CASSAQTANYGYTF
TRBV6-5,TRBJ1-2,CASSYSTHGDGYTF
TRBV28,TRBJ2-1,CASGGLAGNNEQFF
TRBV7-2,TRBJ2-7,CASSPRQGVSYEQYF
TRBV9,TRBJ1-5,CASSVGGFNQPQHF
TRBV4-3,TRBJ2-1,CASSQVYSGTYNEQFF
TRBV7-2,TRBJ2-7,CASSRSGTVSYEQYF
TRBV5-1,TRBJ1-6,CASSLEPDPSPLHF
TRBV6-1,TRBJ2-1,CASSRQVIDEQFF
TRBV7-8,TRBJ1-2,CASSSEIGYGYTF
TRBV20-1,TRBJ1-2,CSARDWTGGYTF
TRBV9,TRBJ2-1,CASSVGVDAREQFF
TRBV20-1,TRBJ1-2,CSARDGSPHNYGYTF
TRBV4-3,TRBJ2-7,CASSQDQGPSVEQYF
TRBV7-2,TRBJ2-1,CASSLSRAGNEQFF
TRBV29-1,TRBJ2-5,CSVEARGVETQYF
TRBV28,TRBJ2-7,CASSLSGYEQYF
TRBV20-1,TRBJ2-7,CSVRPSGAGDEQYF
TRBV20-1,TRBJ2-4,CSAARLAGGPGAKNIQYF
TRBV20-1,TRBJ2-5,CSARDWAGSQETQYF
TRBV4-2,TRBJ1-1,CASSQVGTRRTEAFF
TRBV20-1,TRBJ1-1,CSATPAFF
TRBV7-8,TRBJ1-5,CASSLEEGQPQHF
TRBV29-1,TRBJ2-7,CSVEATSPSSYEQYF
TRBV5-1,TRBJ2-1,CASSLGRDRQFF